Below, one T cell receptor beta chain is given with its context. In its sample, this clone was seen a few times. Its specific antigen is unknown. It has no much larger one-base neighbor in the sample; base qualities were not kept. The source of the sample is a study of T cells in tumors after PD-1 blockade (dated by TCRdb to between 2019 and 2020). Regarding the research as a whole: Prior checkpoint blockade, systemic immunosuppressant use, and recent radiotherapy or other anti-cancer therapy within 4 weeks were grounds for patient exclusion. Clinical response was assessed using RECIST version 1.1. Bulk TCR sequencing was performed on 10 to 11 peripheral blood samples from about five patients to compare blood and tumor clonotypes. On average, peripheral blood samples had more than 90,000 TCR templates (range 24,679-257,772) and fewer than 45,000 unique clonotypes. A subset of patients also received ongoing daily vismodegib 150 mg during anti-PD-1 treatment. Pembrolizumab 200 mg every 3 weeks or cemiplimab 350 mg every 2 weeks was administered to patients. The study performed paired single-cell RNA and TCR sequencing on site-matched tumors from BCC or SCC patients before and after anti-PD-1 therapy. The investigation overall reported the following: Approximately 41% of TCR clonotypes from the tumor were detected in blood, and certain novel exhausted tumor clones were present in blood collected before treatment, which suggests recruitment from the periphery. Where the novel T cell clones came from was not identified, and possible sources could include lymphoid organs or rare unexpanded clones inside the tumor or in the tumor periphery.

For this chain, trimming is 5 bases at the V end and 4 bases at the J end, and the number of junction bases without a gene match is 4. Counted from cysteine to phenylalanine, this CDR3 has 13 amino acids. Here the CDR3 DNA is all that survives: 39 bases in frame from base 1. The germline V gene gives CDR1 as SGHDT and CDR2 as YYEEEE. This specimen's time point label, per the study, means: before anti-PD-1 therapy. Genomic DNA extracted from tumor biopsies or peripheral blood was used for bulk TCRbeta sequencing, with input ranging from about 616 ng to 6,500 ng. Histologically proven advanced or metastatic basal or squamous cell carcinoma was present in all patients, all of whom were poor candidates for surgical resection. The basal cell carcinoma cohort was made up of roughly eleven patients, and bulk tumor TCR sequencing was performed for seven or eight of these patients. The immunoSEQ platform was used for deep TCRbeta sequencing. Regarding the original processing steps: For further analysis, only productive rearrangements were exported out of the immunoSEQ Analyzer. T cell phenotypes were assigned to bulk TCRbeta clonotypes by matching to single-cell RNA+TCR-seq clones sharing the same TCRbeta sequence. Clone enrichment in tumor was calculated as tumor frequency divided by PBMC frequency from bulk TCR sequencing. TCRs were grouped by GLIPH into specificity groups, defined as clusters of distinct TCRs likely recognizing common antigens via shared CDR3 motifs. TCRdb carries this immuneACCESS record with in-frame sequences only. Its versions omit some clonotypes, under half of them owing to an unresolved V gene in the studies checked, with the rest unexplained. Clone size and V and J calls were adopted from that table, with D and trimming inferred from the DNA. Recorded for this sample are approximately 47,000 clones; about 84% of them occurred a single time. The top ten hold more than 3.5% of the sample.

The specimen comprised PBMCs, sampled before anti-PD-1 treatment. The receptor comes from a human donor with basal cell carcinoma. The chain employs TRBV5-6 and TRBJ1-2; TRBD1 matches 8 bases in the middle. CDR3 protein: CASRTTGVYGYTF. The DNA sequence is given as TGTGCCAGCAGAACGACAGGGGTCTATGGCTACACCTTC. With the rest looked up from the reference TRBV5-6 and TRBJ1-2 genes rather than sequenced, the full variable domain is DAGVTQSPTHLIKTRGQQVTLRCSPKSGHDTVSWYQQALGQGPQFIFQYYEEEERQRGNFPDRFSGHQFPNYSSELNVNALLLGDSALYLCASRTTGVYGYTFGSGTRLTVV.